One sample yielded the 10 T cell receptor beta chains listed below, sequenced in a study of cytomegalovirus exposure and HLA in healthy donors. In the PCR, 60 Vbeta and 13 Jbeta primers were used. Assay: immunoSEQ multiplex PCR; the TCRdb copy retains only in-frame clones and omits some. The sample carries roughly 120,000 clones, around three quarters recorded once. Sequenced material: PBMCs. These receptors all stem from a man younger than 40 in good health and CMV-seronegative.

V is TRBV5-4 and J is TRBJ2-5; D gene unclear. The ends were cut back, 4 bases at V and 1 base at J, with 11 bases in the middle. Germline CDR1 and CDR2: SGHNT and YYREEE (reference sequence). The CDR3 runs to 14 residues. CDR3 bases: TGTGCCAGCAGCACCTCTAGGCGCCAAGAGACCCAGTACTTC. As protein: CASSTSRRQETQYF. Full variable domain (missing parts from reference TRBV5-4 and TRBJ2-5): ETGVTQSPTHLIKTRGQQVTLRCSSQSGHNTVSWYQQALGQGPQFIFQYYREEENGRGNFPPRFSGLQFPNYSSELNVNALELDDSALYLCASSTSRRQETQYFGPGTRLLVL.

DNA of the CDR3: TGTGCCAGCAGCTTCTCGGGGACTAGCGGGGGAGAGGATACGCAGTATTTT. Its protein product is CASSFSGTSGGEDTQYF. The rearrangement uses TRBV7-2 and TRBJ2-3; TRBD2 aligns across 14 bases. The CDR3 covers 17 residues. V shed 3 bases, J shed 6 bases, and the junction held 8 bases outside the gene matches. Germline-derived CDR1 and CDR2 are SGHTA and FQGNSA.

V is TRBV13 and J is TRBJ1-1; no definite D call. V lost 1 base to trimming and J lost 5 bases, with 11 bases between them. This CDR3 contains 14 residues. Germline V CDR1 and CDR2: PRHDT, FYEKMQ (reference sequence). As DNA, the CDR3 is TGTGCCAGCAGCTTAGCGCGGCCTGGAACTGAAGCTTTCTTT. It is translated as CASSLARPGTEAFF.

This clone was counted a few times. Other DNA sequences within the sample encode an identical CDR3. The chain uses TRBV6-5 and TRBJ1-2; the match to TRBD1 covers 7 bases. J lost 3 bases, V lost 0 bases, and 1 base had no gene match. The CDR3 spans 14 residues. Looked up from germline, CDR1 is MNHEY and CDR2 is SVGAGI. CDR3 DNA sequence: TGTGCCAGCAGTTACTCGGGACAGCACTATGGCTACACCTTC. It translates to CASSYSGQHYGYTF.

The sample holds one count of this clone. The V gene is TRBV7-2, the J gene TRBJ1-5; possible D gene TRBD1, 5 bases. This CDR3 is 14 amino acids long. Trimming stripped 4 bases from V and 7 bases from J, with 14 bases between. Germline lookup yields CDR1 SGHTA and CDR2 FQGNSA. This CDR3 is CASSYRDSRQPQHF. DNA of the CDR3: TGTGCCAGCAGCTACCGGGACTCGCGCCAGCCCCAGCATTTT.

Here the CDR3 reads CASSWWGGKAGELFF. CDR3 DNA: TGTGCCAGCAGCTGGTGGGGCGGCAAGGCCGGGGAGCTGTTTTTT. The chain combines TRBV7-9 with TRBJ2-2; TRBD1 might be the D (5 bases). Trimming shortened V by 4 bases and J by 6 bases, and 15 bases separated the two germline ends. The length of the CDR3 is 15 residues. In germline, CDR1 is SEHNR, CDR2 FQNEAQ (reference sequence).

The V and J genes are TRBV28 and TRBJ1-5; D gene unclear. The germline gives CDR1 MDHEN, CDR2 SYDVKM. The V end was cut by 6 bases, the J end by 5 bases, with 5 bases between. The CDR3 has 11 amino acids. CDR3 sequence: CASSRDQPQHF. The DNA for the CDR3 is TGTGCCAGCAGCCGAGATCAGCCCCAGCATTTT.

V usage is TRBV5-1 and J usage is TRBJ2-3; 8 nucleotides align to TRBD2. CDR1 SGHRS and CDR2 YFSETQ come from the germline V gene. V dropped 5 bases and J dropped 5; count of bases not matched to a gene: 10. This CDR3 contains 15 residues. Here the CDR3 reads CASRSRGGPEDTQYF. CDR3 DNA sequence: TGCGCCAGCAGGTCCCGCGGGGGGCCGGAAGATACGCAGTATTTT.

CDR3 sequence (DNA): TGTGCCAGCAGCTTAGCGGCAAGAAACACCGGGGAGCTGTTTTTT. As protein: CASSLAARNTGELFF. The chain combines TRBV7-9 with TRBJ2-2; D uncertain. Germline V gene data show CDR1 as SEHNR and CDR2 as FQNEAQ (reference sequence). V was trimmed by 0 bases and J by 2 bases, leaving 7 bases between them. The CDR3 contains 15 residues.

The DNA for the CDR3 is TGTGCCAGCAGAGCAGGGGGATATGGCTACACCTTC. Translated: CASRAGGYGYTF. This chain joins TRBV25-1 and TRBJ1-2, with 7 bases matching TRBD1. Germline V CDR1 and CDR2: MGHDK, SYGVNS. Unmatched junction bases numbered 3, after V lost 6 bases and J lost 5 bases. The CDR3 consists of 12 residues.